Sequencing of this TCR beta chain was carried out in a study of T cell changes during pregnancy in multiple sclerosis. V lost 7 bases and J 2 bases, leaving 11 bases between the germline ends. Germline CDR1 SQVTM, CDR2 ANQGSEA. This CDR3 is built from 12 residues. Assay: immunoSEQ multiplex PCR; the TCRdb copy retains only in-frame clones and omits some. The sample shows just under 65,000 clones, about 90% of them seen only once. The rearrangement joins TRBV29-1 to TRBJ1-2, with D perhaps TRBD1 (5 bases). This TCR was sampled from a female donor in good health, enrolled as a control in a pregnancy study. The sample consisted of peripheral blood, taken in the second trimester of pregnancy. CDR3 region: CSAGGTNYGYTF. The CDR3 DNA follows: TGCAGCGCCGGGGGGACCAACTATGGCTACACCTTC.